The 20 T cell receptor beta chains listed next were all sequenced from one sample in a study of cytomegalovirus exposure and HLA in healthy donors. Generated by immunoSEQ multiplex PCR, the TCRdb table keeps only in-frame clones and is missing some. The sample includes over 130,000 clones, around 84% of them seen just once. Sequencing used PBMCs. All receptors derive from a man between 18 and 35 years old in good health and CMV-seropositive.

The chain combines TRBV6-6 with TRBJ2-2; 7 nucleotides align to TRBD1. V shed 8 bases and J 0 bases; nucleotides not matched to a gene: 9. This CDR3 comprises 16 residues. Germline CDR1 MNHNY, CDR2 SVGAGI (reference sequence). The CDR3 DNA reads as TGTGCCAGCTTGGGGACGGGACAGACGAACACCGGGGAGCTGTTTTTT. This codes for CASLGTGQTNTGELFF.

The chain joins TRBV10-1 to TRBJ2-7; TRBD1 aligns across 8 bases. The CDR3 contains 14 residues. Germline lookup yields CDR1 WNHNN and CDR2 SYGVQD (reference sequence). After removal of 6 bases from V and 5 bases from J, the junction contained 9 bases not matched to a gene. For the CDR3, the DNA is TGCGCCAGCAGCGAGGGACAGGAGTGGGACGAGCAGTACTTC. Protein product: CASSEGQEWDEQYF.

CDR3 sequence (DNA): TGTGCCAGCAGCCAGGGGAGACTAAAAATCGATGAGCAGTTCTTC. It yields the protein CASSQGRLKIDEQFF. This chain links TRBV6-5 with TRBJ2-1; a weak D match, TRBD1 (6 bases). CDR1 is MNHEY, CDR2 SVGAGI, per germline. The CDR3 contains 15 residues. The V end was cut by 6 bases, the J end by 8 bases, with 20 bases between.

CDR3 in amino acids: CASSFRQGRNEKLFF. The CDR3 coding sequence is TGTGCCAGCAGCTTCCGACAGGGGCGGAATGAAAAACTGTTTTTT. The genes are TRBV7-2 and TRBJ1-4; 8 bases are shared with TRBD1. V lost 3 bases to trimming and J lost 5 bases; unmatched junction nucleotides: 5. The germline V gene encodes CDR1 SGHTA and CDR2 FQGNSA. CDR3 length equals 15 residues.

The chain carries TRBV6-1 and TRBJ2-7; D may be TRBD1 (5 bases). The length of the CDR3 is 14 residues. Trimming removed 10 bases from V and 0 bases from J, with 16 bases in between. Germline-derived CDR1 and CDR2 are MNHNS and SASEGT. This chain's CDR3 is CATQGYRLSYEQYF. For the CDR3, the DNA is TGTGCCACTCAGGGATACAGACTCTCCTACGAGCAGTACTTC.

This clone was observed once. The V gene is TRBV19, the J gene TRBJ2-3, with 7 bases fitting TRBD1. This CDR3 has 13 residues. Germline assignment: CDR1 LNHDA and CDR2 SQIVND (reference sequence). With V trimmed by 5 bases and J by 2 bases, 1 base remained unmatched. The CDR3 region has the DNA TGTGCCAGTAGTGGACAGGTCACAGATACGCAGTATTTT. The encoded protein is CASSGQVTDTQYF.

This chain connects TRBV11-2 to TRBJ1-1; D is unresolved. CDR1 and CDR2 (germline): SGHAT, FQNNGV. The CDR3 has 14 amino acids. Trimming left V 1 base short and J 2 bases short, with 8 bases between. The CDR3 here is CASSLGPGNTEAFF. CDR3 coding DNA: TGTGCCAGCAGCTTAGGTCCAGGTAACACTGAAGCTTTCTTT.

In nucleotides, the CDR3 is TGTGCCTGGACAGATTCCTACGAGCAGTACTTC. The encoded protein is CAWTDSYEQYF. The chain is built from TRBV30 and TRBJ2-7; unclear D gene. Germline V gene sequence: CDR1 GTSNPN, CDR2 SVGIG (reference sequence). V was cut by 4 bases and J by 1 base, with 5 bases left in between. The CDR3 has 11 residues.

The rearrangement links TRBV7-9 to TRBJ1-2; the D gene is possibly TRBD1 (5 bases). V lost 2 bases and J lost 1, with 14 bases in between. CDR1 and CDR2 (germline): SEHNR, FQNEAQ (reference sequence). CDR3 length equals 16 residues. The chain's CDR3 is CASSLMGLTVNYGYTF. For the CDR3, the DNA is TGTGCCAGCAGCTTAATGGGCCTGACAGTTAACTATGGCTACACCTTC.

The genes are TRBV7-2 and TRBJ2-3, with 12 bases aligning to TRBD2. Germline lookup yields CDR1 SGHTA and CDR2 FQGNSA. CDR3 size: 16 residues. The trim removed 1 base at V and 2 bases at J, leaving 1 base unmatched. The CDR3 DNA follows: TGTGCCAGCAGCTTAGGGACTAGCGGGACCACAGATACGCAGTATTTT. The encoded protein is CASSLGTSGTTDTQYF.

The J gene is TRBJ2-1, the V gene TRBV27, with TRBD1 matching 7 bases. Germline V gene data show CDR1 as MNHEY and CDR2 as SMNVEV (reference sequence). The CDR3 has 14 residues. Losses at the gene ends were 4 bases for V and 6 bases for J; bases not matched to a gene: 6. CDR3 amino acids: CASSSRQGGNEQFF. CDR3 coding DNA: TGTGCCAGCAGTTCCCGACAGGGTGGCAATGAGCAGTTCTTC.

The chain is built from TRBV30 and TRBJ2-2, with TRBD1 identical over 7 bases. The CDR3 is 13 residues long. Unmatched junction bases numbered 9, after V lost 8 bases and J lost 6 bases. From germline, CDR1 is GTSNPN and CDR2 SVGIG (reference sequence). The CDR3 is CARLGQAPGELFF. In DNA form, the CDR3 reads TGTGCCAGATTAGGACAGGCTCCCGGGGAGCTGTTTTTT.

The chain combines TRBV27 with TRBJ2-7; D not certain. Per the germline V gene, CDR1 is MNHEY and CDR2 is SMNVEV (reference sequence). V lost 1 base and J 0 bases, leaving 10 bases between the germline ends. There are 15 residues in the CDR3. CDR3: CASSLLGRRSYEQYF. The CDR3 nucleotides read TGTGCCAGCAGTTTATTAGGCAGGCGCTCCTACGAGCAGTACTTC.

This clone occurred a few times. V and J are TRBV6-1 and TRBJ2-7, with a possible D match to TRBD1 (5 bases). Trimming shortened V by 0 bases and J by 6 bases, and 15 bases separated the two germline ends. CDR3 size: 15 residues. Germline V gives CDR1 MNHNS, CDR2 SASEGT. The CDR3 loop is CASSEADSHTSEQYF. CDR3 DNA: TGTGCCAGCAGTGAAGCTGACAGCCACACTTCCGAGCAGTACTTC.

This clone was seen once. The rearrangement joins TRBV6-1 to TRBJ1-2, with a weak D call TRBD1 (5 bases). V lost 7 bases, J lost 4 bases, and 7 bases lay in between. Germline V lookup: CDR1 MNHNS, CDR2 SASEGT. The CDR3 length is 11 residues. CDR3 DNA sequence: TGTGCCAGCAAGGGACTCTATGGCTACACCTTC. This sequence encodes CASKGLYGYTF.

The chain carries TRBV5-6 and TRBJ2-5; D is undetermined. With 3 bases removed from V and 0 bases from J, the gap between germline ends came to 6 bases. CDR1 and CDR2 from the germline V gene are SGHDT and YYEEEE. The CDR3 extends over 13 amino acids. The CDR3 DNA reads as TGTGCCAGCAGCTCCCAAAACCAAGAGACCCAGTACTTC. Protein product: CASSSQNQETQYF. The complete variable domain, with remaining parts taken from reference TRBV5-6 and TRBJ2-5, reads DAGVTQSPTHLIKTRGQQVTLRCSPKSGHDTVSWYQQALGQGPQFIFQYYEEEERQRGNFPDRFSGHQFPNYSSELNVNALLLGDSALYLCASSSQNQETQYFGPGTRLLVL.

The chain has TRBV4-1 and TRBJ2-1, with D possibly matching TRBD2 (6 bases). This CDR3 spans 17 amino acids. The ends were cut back, 4 bases at V and 3 bases at J, with 19 bases in the middle. Looked up from germline, CDR1 is MGHRA and CDR2 is YSYEKL. The CDR3 region is CASSRNILADVYNEQFF. In DNA form, the CDR3 reads TGCGCCAGCAGCCGAAATATACTAGCCGACGTCTACAATGAGCAGTTCTTC.

The chain couples TRBV25-1 to TRBJ2-1; TRBD2 matches at 9 bases. The V and J ends lost 3 bases and 4 bases, in that order; junction bases with no gene match: 4. CDR1 is MGHDK, CDR2 SYGVNS, per germline. The length of the CDR3 is 15 residues. The CDR3, as DNA: TGTGCCAGCAGTGACGCGGGGGGGCGGTACAATGAGCAGTTCTTC. Protein: CASSDAGGRYNEQFF.

The rearrangement links TRBV10-3 to TRBJ2-3, with D possibly TRBD2 on 6 matching bases. The CDR3 loop spans 14 amino acids. Germline CDR1 is ENHRY and CDR2 is SYGVKD. Trimming pared 6 bases from V and 8 bases from J, leaving 18 bases between. CDR3 DNA sequence: TGTGCCATCAGGGCCGGTAGCGGACGAGCTACGCAGTATTTT. This sequence encodes CAIRAGSGRATQYF.

This clone has a single count. J is TRBJ2-5 and V is TRBV6-1; possibly TRBD2 for D (5 bases). The CDR3 contains 14 residues. Trimming stripped 7 bases from V and 5 bases from J, with 17 bases between. CDR1 and CDR2 (germline): MNHNS, SASEGT. This CDR3 is CASKAERWEETQYF. The CDR3 nucleotides are TGTGCCAGCAAGGCGGAACGATGGGAGGAGACCCAGTACTTC.